This T cell receptor beta chain came from a study of T cells after yellow fever vaccination. The CDR3 covers 13 residues. CDR1 MGHDK and CDR2 SYGVNS come from the germline V gene. Trimming shortened V by 5 bases and J by 6 bases, and 11 bases separated the two germline ends. In its sample, this clonotype was seen many times. From the 5' RACE reads, TCRdb called clonotypes with MiXCR, one entry per CDR3 protein. The table has about 130,000 distinct CDR3 sequences, approximately 6.6% seen once. The material sequenced was CD4+ T cells sorted from PBMCs, taken 10 days after the yellow fever booster vaccination. This clonotype originated in a man younger than 40 who received the YFV17D yellow fever vaccine. The rearrangement joins TRBV25-1 to TRBJ2-1; no clear D gene. This chain's CDR3 is CASSPLKVNEQFF. Written as DNA, the CDR3 is TGTGCCAGCAGTCCCCTTAAGGTCAATGAGCAGTTCTTC.